This TCR beta chain was documented in a study of T cell changes during pregnancy in multiple sclerosis. V gave up 6 bases and J gave up 7 bases, with 12 bases separating them. Germline V gene lookup returns CDR1 SNHLY and CDR2 FYNNEI. The CDR3 spans 12 residues. Clones were read by immunoSEQ multiplex PCR, and TCRdb kept only the in-frame ones, dropping some. The data hold tens of thousands of clones, with approximately 90% observed a single time. The TCR comes from a female donor with multiple sclerosis, enrolled in a pregnancy study. The chain uses TRBV2 and TRBJ2-5, with D maybe TRBD2 (5 bases). The sequencing here drew on peripheral blood, taken after pregnancy. CDR3 nucleotides: TGTGCCAGCAGGAACGTTGGAGGGACCCAGTACTTC. It translates to CASRNVGGTQYF.